The present TCR beta chain was sequenced within a study of T-cell reconstitution after alpha-beta-depleted transplantation in children. CDR1 SGHRS and CDR2 YFSETQ come from the germline V gene. V trimming: 5 bases; J trimming: 5 bases; junction bases outside the gene matches: 6. This CDR3 has 14 amino acids. Unique molecular identifiers tagged the TCRbeta library. TCRdb used MiXCR to reprocess the PCR reads, holding one entry per CDR3 protein. There are over 300,000 distinct CDR3 sequences in the sample; approximately 10% occur only once, and around 2.5% lies in the top ten. There are a few counts of this clonotype.

The chain uses TRBV5-1 and TRBJ1-5; 8 positions match TRBD1. The specimen was PBMCs from the stem cell graft donor, collected from the stem cell graft. The TCR was taken from a human donor who donated a stem cell graft to a child with acute lymphoblastic leukemia. This CDR3 is CASSIGQGDQPQHF. The CDR3, as DNA: TGCGCCAGCAGTATCGGACAGGGAGATCAGCCCCAGCATTTT.